The rows below give T cell receptor beta chains drawn from one sample of a study of blood T cell repertoires in COVID-19. Repertoires were generated with immunoSEQ multiplex PCR, while TCRdb's copy carries only in-frame clones and drops some. Among some 200,000 clones, about 78% were seen once, and the ten largest hold 7.2%. Specimen: peripheral blood. The receptor set was obtained from a woman in her 70s with acute or convalescent COVID-19. The CDR3 runs from the conserved cysteine through the conserved F or W. Fields, in order: V gene, J gene, D gene, CDR3 protein. D genes are given only for firm matches.

v_gene: TRBV27
j_gene: TRBJ1-6
d_gene: NA
CDR3aa: CASSLRQYNSPLHF

v_gene: TRBV18
j_gene: TRBJ2-3
d_gene: NA
CDR3aa: CASRPWAEDTQYF

v_gene: TRBV19
j_gene: TRBJ2-1
d_gene: TRBD2
CDR3aa: CASSINAGGAYNEQFF

v_gene: TRBV10-2
j_gene: TRBJ1-5
d_gene: TRBD1
CDR3aa: CASSESGAGGYQPQHF

v_gene: TRBV19
j_gene: TRBJ2-1
d_gene: TRBD1
CDR3aa: CATGGVTGADNEQFF

v_gene: TRBV5-1
j_gene: TRBJ2-7
d_gene: TRBD1
CDR3aa: CASSLEGQGFDEQYF

v_gene: TRBV6-5
j_gene: TRBJ1-4
d_gene: TRBD1
CDR3aa: CASGLTGSNEKLFF

v_gene: TRBV18
j_gene: TRBJ2-4
d_gene: NA
CDR3aa: CASSPLGAGIKNIQYF

v_gene: TRBV7-7
j_gene: TRBJ2-2
d_gene: NA
CDR3aa: CASSPGGRSTGELFF

v_gene: TRBV3-1/TRBV3-2
j_gene: TRBJ1-5
d_gene: NA
CDR3aa: CASSQDKRGRGNQPQHF

v_gene: TRBV10-3
j_gene: TRBJ2-3
d_gene: TRBD2
CDR3aa: CAVLSGTTPDTQYF

v_gene: TRBV10-3
j_gene: TRBJ1-2
d_gene: NA
CDR3aa: CAISGAGRSSYTF

v_gene: TRBV18
j_gene: TRBJ2-1
d_gene: TRBD1
CDR3aa: CASSPGTGYNEQFF

v_gene: TRBV19
j_gene: TRBJ1-2
d_gene: NA
CDR3aa: CASSGGTAWSFNYGYTF

v_gene: TRBV4-3
j_gene: TRBJ2-7
d_gene: NA
CDR3aa: CALREGQRRTFASYEQYF

v_gene: TRBV5-4
j_gene: TRBJ2-1
d_gene: TRBD1
CDR3aa: CASSFGRTGGGNEQFF

v_gene: TRBV24-1
j_gene: TRBJ2-1
d_gene: NA
CDR3aa: CATSDPGQVFYNEQFF

v_gene: TRBV6-6
j_gene: TRBJ2-2
d_gene: TRBD2
CDR3aa: CASSRAAAGGPSTGELFF

v_gene: TRBV19
j_gene: TRBJ2-1
d_gene: TRBD2
CDR3aa: CASSSTSGGEQFF

v_gene: TRBV3-1/TRBV3-2
j_gene: TRBJ2-1
d_gene: TRBD2
CDR3aa: CASTPRGGNEQFF

v_gene: TRBV27
j_gene: TRBJ2-1
d_gene: NA
CDR3aa: CASSSGIGGARYNEQFF

v_gene: TRBV7-8
j_gene: TRBJ2-2
d_gene: TRBD2
CDR3aa: CASSLQRGGMAGELFF

v_gene: TRBV5-1
j_gene: TRBJ2-3
d_gene: NA
CDR3aa: CASSLSDYRTDTQYF

v_gene: TRBV15
j_gene: TRBJ1-5
d_gene: NA
CDR3aa: CATSRGRGDNQPQHF

v_gene: TRBV13
j_gene: TRBJ2-7
d_gene: TRBD2
CDR3aa: CASSPRSGAYYEQYF

v_gene: TRBV2
j_gene: TRBJ2-5
d_gene: TRBD2
CDR3aa: CASRLTGTSGETQYF

v_gene: TRBV6-5
j_gene: TRBJ2-3
d_gene: TRBD2
CDR3aa: CASSRPQGLETYF

v_gene: TRBV9
j_gene: TRBJ1-6
d_gene: NA
CDR3aa: CASSEQGPSSPLHF

v_gene: TRBV2
j_gene: TRBJ2-1
d_gene: NA
CDR3aa: CASSDTGFVF

v_gene: TRBV9
j_gene: TRBJ2-3
d_gene: TRBD2
CDR3aa: CASSVEAGGTDTQYF

v_gene: TRBV7-8
j_gene: TRBJ2-7
d_gene: TRBD2
CDR3aa: CASSSTFLGLAGGHEQYF

v_gene: TRBV30
j_gene: TRBJ2-5
d_gene: NA
CDR3aa: CAWSAPGLETQYF

v_gene: TRBV18
j_gene: TRBJ2-1
d_gene: NA
CDR3aa: CASSPAAGGQTPYNEQFF

v_gene: TRBV29-1
j_gene: TRBJ2-7
d_gene: TRBD1
CDR3aa: CSVETGGGYEQYF

v_gene: TRBV6-2/TRBV6-3
j_gene: TRBJ1-1
d_gene: NA
CDR3aa: CASSYKGLPAVTEAFF

v_gene: TRBV25-1
j_gene: TRBJ1-2
d_gene: NA
CDR3aa: CASSEPPGREDHGYTF

v_gene: TRBV20-1
j_gene: TRBJ2-7
d_gene: NA
CDR3aa: CSATFGDEQYF

v_gene: TRBV7-2
j_gene: TRBJ1-1
d_gene: NA
CDR3aa: CASSLGGPVTEAFF

v_gene: TRBV25-1
j_gene: TRBJ2-2
d_gene: TRBD2
CDR3aa: CASSDHGLANTGELFF

v_gene: TRBV10-3
j_gene: TRBJ2-7
d_gene: NA
CDR3aa: CAARNQGGEQYF

v_gene: TRBV4-2
j_gene: TRBJ1-6
d_gene: NA
CDR3aa: CASSQDRVSGRPDWNSPLHF

v_gene: TRBV9
j_gene: TRBJ1-1
d_gene: TRBD1
CDR3aa: CASSVEGQGIEAFF

v_gene: TRBV9
j_gene: TRBJ2-3
d_gene: TRBD1
CDR3aa: CASGGTGPDTQYF

v_gene: TRBV11-1
j_gene: TRBJ2-7
d_gene: TRBD2
CDR3aa: CASSQGLADSYEQYF

v_gene: TRBV9
j_gene: TRBJ2-1
d_gene: NA
CDR3aa: CASSVDGGLYNEQFF

v_gene: TRBV7-3
j_gene: TRBJ2-7
d_gene: NA
CDR3aa: CASSLAGLGEQYF

v_gene: TRBV20-1
j_gene: TRBJ2-7
d_gene: TRBD1
CDR3aa: CSASGQVSPHEQYF

v_gene: TRBV5-1
j_gene: TRBJ2-4
d_gene: NA
CDR3aa: CASSLDRNIQYF

v_gene: TRBV20-1
j_gene: TRBJ2-7
d_gene: TRBD1
CDR3aa: CSARTGFEQYF

v_gene: TRBV2
j_gene: TRBJ2-3
d_gene: TRBD2
CDR3aa: CASSDVSGGAITQYF

v_gene: TRBV11-2
j_gene: TRBJ2-2
d_gene: TRBD1
CDR3aa: CASSWGTVTGELFF

v_gene: TRBV5-1
j_gene: TRBJ2-5
d_gene: NA
CDR3aa: CASSRDQGQETQYF

v_gene: TRBV6-5
j_gene: TRBJ2-7
d_gene: NA
CDR3aa: CASRGLYGSYEQYF

v_gene: TRBV5-1
j_gene: TRBJ2-3
d_gene: TRBD2
CDR3aa: CASSLGGITDTQYF

v_gene: TRBV19
j_gene: TRBJ1-4
d_gene: NA
CDR3aa: CASSNGVGGEKLFF

v_gene: TRBV2
j_gene: TRBJ2-3
d_gene: NA
CDR3aa: CASSGTTALGTQYF